The 5 T cell receptor beta chains below come from one sample, sequenced in a study of cytomegalovirus exposure and HLA in healthy donors. Vbeta (60) and Jbeta (13) primers were used in the PCR. TCRdb's copy holds only in-frame clones and misses some; the assay was immunoSEQ multiplex PCR. The profile shows around 83,000 clones, around 78% of them singletons. The source material was PBMCs. The receptors were sampled from a male donor in good health and CMV-seropositive.

Only one count was recorded for this clone. This chain joins TRBV6-5 and TRBJ1-1, with 7 bases lining up with TRBD1. With V trimmed by 2 bases and J by 5 bases, 5 bases remained unmatched. This CDR3 spans 14 amino acids. Per the germline V gene, CDR1 is MNHEY and CDR2 is SVGAGI. The CDR3 region is CASSYLTDRTEAFF. CDR3 nucleotides: TGTGCCAGCAGTTACCTGACGGACAGGACTGAAGCTTTCTTT.

The rearrangement uses TRBV10-1 and TRBJ2-3; D gene ambiguous. The CDR3 extends over 15 amino acids. Germline CDR1 reads WNHNN; CDR2 reads SYGVQD (reference sequence). V was shortened by 0 bases and J by 5 bases, with 12 bases between the two germline ends. The CDR3 DNA follows: TGCGCCAGCAGTGAGTCTACATGGTTCATAGATACGCAGTATTTT. Protein sequence: CASSESTWFIDTQYF.

The chain combines TRBV30 with TRBJ1-6; D is unclear. V was pared by 3 bases and J by 9 bases, with 12 bases between. The CDR3 sequence is 13 residues long. CDR1 GTSNPN and CDR2 SVGIG come from the germline V gene (reference sequence). The CDR3 DNA reads as TGTGCCTGGAGCCTCGACAATAGTTCACCCCTCCACTTT. It yields the protein CAWSLDNSSPLHF.

The genes are TRBV2 and TRBJ1-5; maybe TRBD1 (6 bases). This CDR3 has 16 residues. V lost 3 bases to trimming and J lost 2 bases, with 14 bases between them. Per the germline V gene, CDR1 is SNHLY and CDR2 is FYNNEI. The CDR3 DNA follows: TGTGCCAGCAGTGATTTATGGGGGCAGGGCAATCAGCCCCAGCATTTT. Protein product: CASSDLWGQGNQPQHF.

This clone was seen a few times. The chain employs TRBV6-1 and TRBJ2-7; 9 bases fit TRBD1. The V gene end was trimmed by 6 bases and the J gene end by 5 bases; junction bases not matched to a gene: 8. Germline V lookup: CDR1 MNHNS, CDR2 SASEGT. The CDR3 spans 14 residues. CDR3 in DNA: TGTGCCAGCAGATCCGGGGGGACAGGGCACGAGCAGTACTTC. Translating gives CASRSGGTGHEQYF.